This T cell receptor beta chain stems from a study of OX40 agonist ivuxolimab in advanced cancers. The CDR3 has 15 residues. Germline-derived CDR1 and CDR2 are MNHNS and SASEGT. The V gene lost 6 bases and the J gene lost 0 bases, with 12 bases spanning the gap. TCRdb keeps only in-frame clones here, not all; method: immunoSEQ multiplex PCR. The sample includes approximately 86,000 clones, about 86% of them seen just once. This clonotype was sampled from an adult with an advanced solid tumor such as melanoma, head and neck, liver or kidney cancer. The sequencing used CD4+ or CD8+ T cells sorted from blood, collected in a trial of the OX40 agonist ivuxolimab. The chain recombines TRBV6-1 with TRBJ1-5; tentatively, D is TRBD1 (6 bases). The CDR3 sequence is CASSGQLYSNQPQHF. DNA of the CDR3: TGTGCCAGCAGCGGACAGCTCTATAGCAATCAGCCCCAGCATTTT.